The entry that follows covers one T cell receptor (beta chain) sequence. The target antigen is unknown. TCRbeta library construction was performed incorporating unique molecular identifiers. Each CDR3 protein is one row after TCRdb ran MiXCR on the PCR reads. The data contain approximately 210,000 distinct CDR3 sequences, approximately 19% of them singletons. The data were obtained in a study of T-cell reconstitution after alpha-beta-depleted transplantation in children. Study-wide points: The main origin of T-cell counts and diversity one year after transplant was newly produced T cells. Roughly two months post-transplant, alpha-beta T cells reportedly originated from several hundred graft clones that had expanded.

Germline CDR1 reads MNHNS; CDR2 reads SASEGT. Trimming removed 6 bases at V and 6 bases at J, with 10 bases between. The CDR3 contains 12 residues. Sequenced material: PBMCs, mostly from graft donor cells, taken 360 days after TCRalphabeta/CD19-depleted stem cell transplant. This chain uses TRBV6-1 with TRBJ2-3; TRBD2 is a possible D gene (5 bases). The origin of this receptor is a male patient aged 2 to 10 who had a stem cell transplant for acute lymphoblastic leukemia, so the T cells may come from the graft donor. CDR3 nucleotides: TGTGCCAGCAGGGGGTCGGGGGATACGCAGTATTTT. Translating it yields CASRGSGDTQYF.